The rows below give T cell receptor beta chains drawn from one sample of a study of shared clonotypes between healthy human individuals. Assay used: immunoSEQ multiplex PCR; TCRdb lists only in-frame clones, some missing. The sample has about 1 million clones; under 80% are singletons. The specimen sequenced was memory CD4+ T cells sorted from blood. The receptors shown here come from a man younger than 30 in good health. CDR3s include the opening cysteine and the closing phenylalanine or tryptophan. D genes are given only for firm matches. The size field is filled for only some rows; it gives once, few, many or a size class.

V gene: TRBV6-6
D gene: NA
clone size: few
J gene: TRBJ1-1
CDR3 length: 12
CDR3 DNA: TGTGCCAGCAGCCCGGACTCCGGCGGGGCTTTCTTT
CDR3 protein: CASSPDSGGAFF

V gene: TRBV19
D gene: TRBD1
clone size: many
J gene: TRBJ1-1
CDR3 length: 17
CDR3 DNA: TGTGCCAGTAGTATAGGAGGAGACAGGGTGATGAACACTGAAGCTTTCTTT
CDR3 protein: CASSIGGDRVMNTEAFF

V gene: TRBV11-2
D gene: TRBD2
clone size: once
J gene: TRBJ2-7
CDR3 length: 14
CDR3 DNA: TGTGCCAGCAGCCTGGGACTAGCGAGATCCGAGCAGTACTTC
CDR3 protein: CASSLGLARSEQYF

V gene: TRBV28
D gene: NA
clone size: many
J gene: TRBJ1-5
CDR3 length: 14
CDR3 DNA: TGTGCCACCTCGTGGAGGGCGGGCGATCAGCCCCAGCATTTT
CDR3 protein: CATSWRAGDQPQHF

V gene: TRBV7-9
D gene: NA
clone size: NA
J gene: TRBJ1-2
CDR3 length: 14
CDR3 DNA: TGTGCCAGCAGCAGCTCTGGAGTAAACTATGGCTACACCTTC
CDR3 protein: CASSSSGVNYGYTF

V gene: TRBV29-1
D gene: NA
clone size: NA
J gene: TRBJ1-1
CDR3 length: 16
CDR3 DNA: TGCAGCGCGATATTAGTGACAGGCCCCATGAACACTGAAGCTTTCTTT
CDR3 protein: CSAILVTGPMNTEAFF

V gene: TRBV4-1
D gene: TRBD2
clone size: once
J gene: TRBJ2-1
CDR3 length: 16
CDR3 DNA: TGCGCCAGCAGCCAAGGGAGGACTAGCGGACACAATGAGCAGTTCTTC
CDR3 protein: CASSQGRTSGHNEQFF

V gene: TRBV2
D gene: NA
clone size: once
J gene: TRBJ2-5
CDR3 length: 12
CDR3 DNA: TGTGCCAGCAACCTTTTATGGGACAAGCTGTACTTC
CDR3 protein: CASNLLWDKLYF

V gene: TRBV18
D gene: TRBD1
clone size: NA
J gene: TRBJ2-7
CDR3 length: 13
CDR3 DNA: TGTGCCAGCTCACCGGGACAGGACACCATGGAGTACTTC
CDR3 protein: CASSPGQDTMEYF

V gene: TRBV19
D gene: NA
clone size: NA
J gene: TRBJ1-6
CDR3 length: 15
CDR3 DNA: TGTGCCAGTAGTGGGGAGCCGGGGAGGGTTTCACCCCTCCACTTT
CDR3 protein: CASSGEPGRVSPLHF

V gene: TRBV4-1
D gene: TRBD1
clone size: NA
J gene: TRBJ1-6
CDR3 length: 18
CDR3 DNA: TGCGCCAGCAGCCAAGATCGGGACAGGGGCTCCTATAATTCACCCCTCCACTTT
CDR3 protein: CASSQDRDRGSYNSPLHF

V gene: TRBV7-8
D gene: NA
clone size: NA
J gene: TRBJ1-4
CDR3 length: 14
CDR3 DNA: TGTGCCAGCAGCCCCCAGGGAACTAATGAAAAACTGTTTTTT
CDR3 protein: CASSPQGTNEKLFF

V gene: TRBV5-1
D gene: NA
clone size: NA
J gene: TRBJ1-2
CDR3 length: 14
CDR3 DNA: TGCGCCAGCAGCTTTTCGGGAGCTAACTATGGCTACACCTTC
CDR3 protein: CASSFSGANYGYTF

V gene: TRBV23-1
D gene: NA
clone size: NA
J gene: TRBJ2-3
CDR3 length: 12
CDR3 DNA: TGCGCCAGCAGGGGTAGCACAGATACGCAGTATTTT
CDR3 protein: CASRGSTDTQYF

V gene: TRBV18
D gene: TRBD1
clone size: NA
J gene: TRBJ2-6
CDR3 length: 15
CDR3 DNA: TGTGCCAGCTCAAAGGACAGGGCTGGGGCCAACGTCCTGACTTTC
CDR3 protein: CASSKDRAGANVLTF

V gene: TRBV29-1
D gene: NA
clone size: NA
J gene: TRBJ1-5
CDR3 length: 12
CDR3 DNA: TGCAGCGTTGTCTCTAGCAATCAGCCCCAGCATTTT
CDR3 protein: CSVVSSNQPQHF

V gene: TRBV19
D gene: NA
clone size: few
J gene: TRBJ2-6
CDR3 length: 16
CDR3 DNA: TGTGCCAGTAGTATTCAGGGAGTCACTGGGGCCAACGTCCTGACTTTC
CDR3 protein: CASSIQGVTGANVLTF

V gene: TRBV6-1
D gene: NA
clone size: NA
J gene: TRBJ1-5
CDR3 length: 15
CDR3 DNA: TGTGCCAGCAGTGATCGGGGGGATTGGGTCCAGCCCCAGCATTTT
CDR3 protein: CASSDRGDWVQPQHF

V gene: TRBV28
D gene: TRBD1
clone size: NA
J gene: TRBJ1-2
CDR3 length: 12
CDR3 DNA: TGTGCCAGCAGTCAGGGGGGCTATGGCTACACCTTC
CDR3 protein: CASSQGGYGYTF

V gene: TRBV10-3
D gene: NA
clone size: NA
J gene: TRBJ2-1
CDR3 length: 16
CDR3 DNA: TGTGCCATCAGTGAGTCGGGGGGTTTCGCCTACAATGAGCAGTTCTTC
CDR3 protein: CAISESGGFAYNEQFF

V gene: TRBV5-1
D gene: TRBD2
clone size: NA
J gene: TRBJ2-5
CDR3 length: 17
CDR3 DNA: TGCGCCAGCAGCTCTCAATCGCGGGGGGCAAGGGGAGAGACCCAGTACTTC
CDR3 protein: CASSSQSRGARGETQYF

V gene: TRBV28
D gene: TRBD1
clone size: NA
J gene: TRBJ2-2
CDR3 length: 15
CDR3 DNA: TGTGCCAGCTTCTCCGGGACAGGGTCGGCCGGGGAGCTGTTTTTT
CDR3 protein: CASFSGTGSAGELFF

V gene: TRBV28
D gene: NA
clone size: NA
J gene: TRBJ2-1
CDR3 length: 14
CDR3 DNA: TGTGCCAGCAGTTTATTAGGGGGGAGGAATGAGCAGTTCTTC
CDR3 protein: CASSLLGGRNEQFF

V gene: TRBV7-9
D gene: TRBD2
clone size: NA
J gene: TRBJ2-7
CDR3 length: 14
CDR3 DNA: TGTGCCAGCAGCCCCCGGCTCGGGAGGGACGAGCAGTACTTC
CDR3 protein: CASSPRLGRDEQYF

V gene: TRBV6-5
D gene: NA
clone size: NA
J gene: TRBJ2-2
CDR3 length: 14
CDR3 DNA: TGTGCGATAGGTTTATTGGTGGCGGCCGGGGAGCTGTTTTTT
CDR3 protein: CAIGLLVAAGELFF

V gene: TRBV7-9
D gene: NA
clone size: few
J gene: TRBJ1-1
CDR3 length: 13
CDR3 DNA: TGTGCCAGCAGCGTACTCACTGGAACTGAAGCTTTCTTT
CDR3 protein: CASSVLTGTEAFF

V gene: TRBV5-1
D gene: TRBD1
clone size: NA
J gene: TRBJ2-7
CDR3 length: 14
CDR3 DNA: TGCGCCAGCAGCACACAGGGGACCTCCTACGAGCAGTACTTC
CDR3 protein: CASSTQGTSYEQYF

V gene: TRBV5-8
D gene: NA
clone size: NA
J gene: TRBJ1-3
CDR3 length: 15
CDR3 DNA: TGTGCCAGCAGCGCGGGACAAAGCGATGGAAACACCATATATTTT
CDR3 protein: CASSAGQSDGNTIYF

V gene: TRBV29-1
D gene: NA
clone size: NA
J gene: TRBJ1-1
CDR3 length: 12
CDR3 DNA: TGCAGCGTTGAACCGTCGGACACTGAAGCTTTCTTT
CDR3 protein: CSVEPSDTEAFF

V gene: TRBV9
D gene: NA
clone size: NA
J gene: TRBJ2-7
CDR3 length: 13
CDR3 DNA: TGTGCCAGCAGCGGATTGAATCCTCTCGAGCAGTACTTC
CDR3 protein: CASSGLNPLEQYF

V gene: TRBV6-1
D gene: NA
clone size: few
J gene: TRBJ2-1
CDR3 length: 16
CDR3 DNA: TGTGCCAGCAGTGAAGTTTCCGGGAGTGAGTACAATGAGCAGTTCTTC
CDR3 protein: CASSEVSGSEYNEQFF

V gene: TRBV28
D gene: NA
clone size: NA
J gene: TRBJ2-4
CDR3 length: 16
CDR3 DNA: TGTGCCAGCAGTCCCTACGCCGAACTAGCCAAAAACATTCAGTACTTC
CDR3 protein: CASSPYAELAKNIQYF

V gene: TRBV7-9
D gene: TRBD2
clone size: NA
J gene: TRBJ2-3
CDR3 length: 16
CDR3 DNA: TGTGCCAGCAGCCGGATCGGGGGGAAGGTATCAGATACGCAGTATTTT
CDR3 protein: CASSRIGGKVSDTQYF

V gene: TRBV5-1
D gene: NA
clone size: once
J gene: TRBJ2-5
CDR3 length: 15
CDR3 DNA: TGCGCCAGCAGCTTTCGACAGGACTCGAAAGAGACCCAGTACTTC
CDR3 protein: CASSFRQDSKETQYF